A single sample gave rise to the 8 T cell receptor beta chains below, sequenced in a study of identifying expanded T cells in peripheral blood. The repertoire was sequenced with immunoSEQ multiplex PCR; TCRdb's copy has only in-frame clones and lacks some. The sample yields over 75,000 clones, approximately 88% seen once. Specimen: blood. Receptors originate from a person between 18 and 75 years old in good health.

The J gene is TRBJ2-1, the V gene TRBV9; D possibly matches TRBD1 or TRBD2 (6 bases each). The CDR3 loop spans 17 amino acids. V lost 3 bases, J lost 2 bases, and 18 bases lay in between. CDR1 is SGDLS, CDR2 YYNGEE, per germline. CDR3 amino acids: CASSAGGGGGAYNEQFF. The CDR3 region has the DNA TGTGCCAGCAGCGCCGGGGGCGGAGGGGGAGCCTACAATGAGCAGTTCTTC.

The chain couples TRBV30 to TRBJ2-7; D is possibly TRBD2 (5 bases). CDR1 GTSNPN and CDR2 SVGIG come from the germline V gene (reference sequence). V lost 3 bases and J 6 bases, leaving 15 bases between the germline ends. The CDR3 consists of 13 residues. The DNA for the CDR3 is TGTGCCTGGAGGGTGACGGTTCGGGGCGAGCAGTACTTC. This codes for CAWRVTVRGEQYF. The whole variable domain, filled in from reference TRBV30 and TRBJ2-7, reads SQTIHQWPATLVQPVGSPLSLECTVEGTSNPNLYWYRQAAGRGLQLLFYSVGIGQISSEVPQNLSASRPQDRQFILSSKKLLLSDSGFYLCAWRVTVRGEQYFGPGTRLTVT.

Details on this clone: Different DNA sequences within this sample yield the same CDR3. This chain connects TRBV5-1 to TRBJ1-1, with D possibly TRBD1 on 6 matching bases. Per germline, CDR1 SGHRS and CDR2 YFSETQ. Trimming cost V 0 bases and J 1 base, with 28 bases left between them. The CDR3 is 21 residues long. CDR3 coding DNA: TGCGCCAGCAGCTTGGCCGGGTGGGGGGGCGCAGGTTCCCCCCGGAACACTGAAGCTTTCTTT. Translating it yields CASSLAGWGGAGSPRNTEAFF.

The CDR3 DNA reads as TGTGCCAGCAGTTACTCGATGACCCACAGGGGGAATGAGCAGTTCTTC. It yields the protein CASSYSMTHRGNEQFF. The chain uses TRBV6-6 and TRBJ2-1, with 8 positions matching TRBD1. The CDR3 covers 16 residues. Trimming at V came to 0 bases and at J to 7 bases, leaving 8 bases not matched to a gene. The germline V gene has CDR1 MNHNY and CDR2 SVGAGI (reference sequence).

CDR3 residues: CASGPGTSVGDTQYF. The DNA of the CDR3 is TGTGCTAGTGGCCCCGGGACTAGCGTTGGAGATACGCAGTATTTT. V and J are TRBV12-5 and TRBJ2-3, with 10 bases matching TRBD2. This CDR3 has 15 amino acids. The trim removed 6 bases at V and 5 bases at J, leaving 8 bases unmatched. Looked up from germline, CDR1 is LGHNT and CDR2 is FRNRAP.

The V gene is TRBV6-1, the J gene TRBJ2-5, with a possible D match to TRBD1 (6 bases). The germline V and J ends were trimmed by 6 bases and 5 bases, with 13 bases remaining between them. Germline V gene sequence: CDR1 MNHNS, CDR2 SASEGT. The CDR3 spans 13 residues. The CDR3 DNA sequence: TGTGCCAGCAGCGCGGACAGTAGGGAGACCCAGTACTTC. Translating it yields CASSADSRETQYF.

This clone was detected once. The chain joins TRBV7-9 to TRBJ2-5, with 7 bases aligning to TRBD2. From germline, CDR1 is SEHNR and CDR2 FQNEAQ (reference sequence). V lost 3 bases, J lost 5 bases, and 3 bases stayed unmatched. This CDR3 is built from 13 residues. Here the CDR3 reads CASSFSGGETQYF. The CDR3 bases are TGTGCCAGCAGCTTTTCGGGAGGCGAGACCCAGTACTTC.

J is TRBJ1-5 and V is TRBV6-1; no clear D gene. The CDR3 sequence is 14 residues long. V was pared by 5 bases and J by 6 bases, with 14 bases between. Germline V CDR1 and CDR2: MNHNS, SASEGT. The CDR3 DNA is TGTGCCAGCAGTCCCGACTCCCTAAGTCAGCCCCAGCATTTT. Protein product: CASSPDSLSQPQHF.